A single sample is the source of the 12 T cell receptor beta chains below, sequenced in a study of shared clonotypes between healthy human individuals. Naive CD8 populations comprised CD45RO-negative cells positively selected for CCR7, excluding terminally differentiated effector memory CD45RA+ cells. The assay was immunoSEQ multiplex PCR, and TCRdb's table has in-frame clones only and misses some. There are almost 700,000 clones in the sample; under 95% occur only once, and 24% lies in the top ten. Sequenced: naive CD8+ T cells sorted from blood. The receptor source for this set is a man aged 25 to 45 in good health.

This clone was seen just once. The rearrangement links TRBV5-4 to TRBJ1-2; D is possibly TRBD1 (5 bases). V shed 0 bases and J shed 4 bases, with 10 bases lying between them. CDR3 size: 14 residues. The germline V gene encodes CDR1 SGHNT and CDR2 YYREEE (reference sequence). This CDR3 is CASSLVGGVYGYTF. CDR3 nucleotides: TGTGCCAGCAGCTTGGTGGGAGGGGTCTATGGCTACACCTTC.

The gene calls are TRBV28 and TRBJ2-7; a weak D match, TRBD1 (6 bases). Trimming removed 5 bases from V and 0 bases from J, with 11 bases in between. The CDR3 is 14 residues long. Per germline, CDR1 MDHEN and CDR2 SYDVKM. Here the CDR3 reads CASSGPRGSYEQYF. CDR3 DNA sequence: TGTGCCAGCAGTGGCCCCAGGGGCTCCTACGAGCAGTACTTC.

The rearrangement uses TRBV7-9 and TRBJ2-3; TRBD1 agrees at 7 bases. The germline CDR1 and CDR2 sequences are SEHNR and FQNEAQ (reference sequence). V was pared by 5 bases and J by 2 bases, with 7 bases of the junction left unmatched. There are 15 residues in the CDR3. CDR3 residues: CASSPPGQFTDTQYF. The CDR3 nucleotides are TGTGCCAGCAGCCCACCGGGACAGTTCACAGATACGCAGTATTTT.

V is TRBV5-4 and J is TRBJ2-1; a weak D match, TRBD1 (6 bases). The ends were cut back, 5 bases at V and 8 bases at J, with 14 bases in the middle. The CDR3 consists of 13 residues. Germline V gene lookup returns CDR1 SGHNT and CDR2 YYREEE (reference sequence). The CDR3 reads CASSFRGGDEQFF. CDR3 coding DNA: TGTGCCAGCAGTTTCCGAGGGGGTGATGAGCAGTTCTTC.

The genes are TRBV10-3 and TRBJ2-1, with D possibly matching TRBD2 (5 bases). Germline loops: CDR1 ENHRY, CDR2 SYGVKD. The CDR3 is 15 amino acids. Trimming shortened V by 2 bases and J by 0 bases, and 8 bases separated the two germline ends. Here the CDR3 DNA reads TGTGCCATCAGTGAGGAGGGTAACTCCTACAATGAGCAGTTCTTC. Translated: CAISEEGNSYNEQFF.

The chain couples TRBV7-2 to TRBJ2-7, with TRBD1 as a possible D gene (6 bases). From germline, CDR1 is SGHTA and CDR2 FQGNSA. V lost 4 bases, J lost 2 bases, and 12 bases lay in between. The CDR3 has 14 residues. CDR3 in amino acids: CASSSTRTAYEQYF. The CDR3 region has the DNA TGTGCCAGCAGCTCCACTCGGACAGCCTACGAGCAGTACTTC.

In this sample, this clone turned up once. The J gene is TRBJ2-7, the V gene TRBV7-9; D not resolved. V lost 6 bases, J lost 4 bases, and 10 bases lay in between. Germline V gene lookup returns CDR1 SEHNR and CDR2 FQNEAQ (reference sequence). The CDR3 runs to 12 residues. The CDR3 spells CASRDRKYEQYF. The CDR3 DNA reads TGTGCCAGCAGAGACCGAAAATACGAGCAGTACTTC.

This chain uses TRBV7-2 with TRBJ2-1; the match to TRBD2 covers 8 bases. V dropped 5 bases and J dropped 6; count of bases not matched to a gene: 12. Germline CDR1 reads SGHTA; CDR2 reads FQGNSA. The CDR3 loop spans 16 amino acids. The CDR3 DNA is TGTGCCAGCAGCCTTCCACTAGCGGCGTTAGTCAATGAGCAGTTCTTC. Protein sequence: CASSLPLAALVNEQFF.

The genes are TRBV6-1 and TRBJ2-1, with 8 bases that match TRBD2. CDR3 length: 20 residues. Losses at the gene ends were 2 bases for V and 0 bases for J; bases not matched to a gene: 15. Germline V gene lookup returns CDR1 MNHNS and CDR2 SASEGT. The CDR3: CASSEWTSFVVGDSYNEQFF. DNA for the CDR3: TGTGCCAGCAGTGAATGGACTAGCTTCGTCGTGGGGGACTCCTACAATGAGCAGTTCTTC.

In its sample, this clone was seen a few times. The gene calls are TRBV4-1 and TRBJ1-2; weak D call: TRBD1 (6 bases). This CDR3 is 14 amino acids long. Trimming removed 0 bases at V and 2 bases at J, with 7 bases between. Germline CDR1 reads MGHRA; CDR2 reads YSYEKL. CDR3 sequence: CASSQEQGNYGYTF. In DNA, the CDR3 is TGCGCCAGCAGCCAAGAGCAGGGGAACTATGGCTACACCTTC.

The chain carries TRBV18 and TRBJ2-3; TRBD2 matches at 9 bases. CDR1 and CDR2 (germline): KGHSH, LQKENI. The CDR3 spans 17 residues. The ends lost 0 bases at V and 2 bases at J; junction bases unmatched: 6. The DNA of the CDR3 is TGTGCCAGCTCACCACCGAAAGCGGGAGGCGACACAGATACGCAGTATTTT. Protein sequence: CASSPPKAGGDTDTQYF.

The chain recombines TRBV7-6 with TRBJ2-2; D gene ambiguous. The CDR3 covers 15 residues. Germline V gene lookup returns CDR1 SGHVS and CDR2 FNYEAQ. The V end lost 0 bases, the J end lost 0 bases, and 5 bases lay between the germline ends. This CDR3 reads CASSLAAANTGELFF. The CDR3 bases are TGTGCCAGCAGCTTAGCTGCAGCGAACACCGGGGAGCTGTTTTTT.